The sequence of this TCR beta chain was determined in a study of shared clonotypes between healthy human individuals. Only in-frame clones appear in the TCRdb table, and some are missing; sequencing was by immunoSEQ multiplex PCR. This table has millions of clones, 85% to 95% appearing once. The CDR3 spans 15 residues. The germline V gene encodes CDR1 SSHAT and CDR2 FNYEAQ (reference sequence). V lost 5 bases, J lost 3 bases, and 3 bases stayed unmatched. The study's findings and limits: A limitation of the genetic and exposure-history diversity represented arose from few donors. Generally, naive subsets came out with larger estimated richness than memory subsets.

A note on this clone: No antigen is known for it.

Adults of Caucasian background living in Nashville, Tennessee made up all donors. The sequenced material came from naive CD4+ T cells from PBMCs. The subset was: CD45RA+ positively selected. V gene TRBV7-7 combines with J gene TRBJ1-4; 10 positions match TRBD1. The sequence was obtained from a man between 18 and 35 years old in good health. Some clones in this sample may be carry-over from other donors' samples. CDR3 sequence reads: CASSAGTGANEKLFF. In nucleotides, the CDR3 is TGTGCCAGCAGCGCGGGGACAGGGGCTAATGAAAAACTGTTTTTT.